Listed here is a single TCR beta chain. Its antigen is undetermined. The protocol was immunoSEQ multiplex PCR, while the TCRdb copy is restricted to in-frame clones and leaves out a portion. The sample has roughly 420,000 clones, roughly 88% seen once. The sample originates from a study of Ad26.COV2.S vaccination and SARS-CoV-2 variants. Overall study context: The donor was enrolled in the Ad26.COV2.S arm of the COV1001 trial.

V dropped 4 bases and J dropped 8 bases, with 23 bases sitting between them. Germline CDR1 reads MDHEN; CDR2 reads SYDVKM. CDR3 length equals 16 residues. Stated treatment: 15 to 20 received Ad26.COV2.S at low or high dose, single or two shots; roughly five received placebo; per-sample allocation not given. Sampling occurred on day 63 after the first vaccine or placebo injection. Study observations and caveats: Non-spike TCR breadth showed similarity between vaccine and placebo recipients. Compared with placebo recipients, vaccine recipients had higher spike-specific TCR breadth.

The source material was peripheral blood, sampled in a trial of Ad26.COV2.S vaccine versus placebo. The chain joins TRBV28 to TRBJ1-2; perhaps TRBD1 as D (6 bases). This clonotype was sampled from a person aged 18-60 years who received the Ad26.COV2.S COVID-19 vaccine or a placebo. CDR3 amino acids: CASSSPPTTGGKGYTF. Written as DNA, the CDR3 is TGTGCCAGCAGTTCGCCCCCCACGACAGGAGGGAAAGGCTACACCTTC.